These 26 T cell receptor beta chains were all obtained from the same sample, sequenced in a study of CD8+ T cells in alopecia areata. Once RNA had been extracted, it was reverse transcribed into cDNA to act as the sequencing template. Here immunoSEQ multiplex PCR was the method, and the copy in TCRdb shows in-frame clones only, minus some. This sample has 200,000 to 250,000 clones, with more than 45% found just once. Noted treatment: oral pan-JAK inhibitor, 5-10 mg twice daily. Sequenced material: CD4+ T cells sorted from blood, taken at week 4, from a patient treated with tofacitinib. These receptors originate from a human donor with alopecia areata.

This clone has just a few counts. This sample includes further DNA sequences coding for the same CDR3. This chain uses TRBV5-1 with TRBJ1-5; D ambiguous. The CDR3 loop spans 13 amino acids. Germline values: CDR1 SGHRS, CDR2 YFSETQ. V lost 0 bases and J lost 5, with 6 bases in between. The CDR3 reads CASSLARDQPQHF. Here the CDR3 DNA reads TGCGCCAGCAGCTTGGCGAGGGATCAGCCCCAGCATTTT.

This clone was detected a few times. J is TRBJ1-5 and V is TRBV7-2, with D unresolved. V lost 6 bases and J 5 bases, leaving 11 bases between the germline ends. The V gene's germline CDR1 is SGHTA and CDR2 FQGNSA. CDR3 length equals 13 residues. The CDR3 DNA is TGTGCCAGCAGGTACACAACAGATCAGCCCCAGCATTTT. Translated: CASRYTTDQPQHF.

The V and J genes are TRBV29-1 and TRBJ2-4; weak D call: TRBD1 (6 bases). With 6 bases removed from V and 0 bases from J, the gap between germline ends came to 18 bases. Germline V gene lookup returns CDR1 SQVTM and CDR2 ANQGSEA. This CDR3 has 16 residues. Here the CDR3 reads CSVHLGGHIAKNIQYF. CDR3 DNA sequence: TGCAGCGTGCACCTTGGGGGACATATAGCCAAAAACATTCAGTACTTC.

This rearrangement joins TRBV7-9 to TRBJ1-5, with 9 bases fitting TRBD1. The CDR3 consists of 14 residues. V lost 5 bases and J lost 7; bases outside the gene matches: 6. Germline values: CDR1 SEHNR, CDR2 FQNEAQ (reference sequence). CDR3 bases: TGTGCCAGCAGCCGGGACAGGGTTGACCAGCCCCAGCATTTT. It specifies CASSRDRVDQPQHF.

V and J are TRBV10-2 and TRBJ1-2, with 7 bases that match TRBD1. Per the germline V gene, CDR1 is WSHSY and CDR2 is SAAADI. CDR3 size: 15 residues. The V segment lost 2 bases and the J segment 2 bases; nucleotides outside the gene matches: 5. CDR3 amino acids: CASSEGLGQNYGYTF. The CDR3 DNA follows: TGCGCCAGCAGTGAGGGCTTGGGACAGAACTATGGCTACACCTTC.

The chain carries TRBV25-1 and TRBJ1-5; the D gene is possibly TRBD1 (6 bases). V shed 2 bases and J shed 6 bases, with 14 bases lying between them. Germline V gene data show CDR1 as MGHDK and CDR2 as SYGVNS. The CDR3 is made up of 15 amino acids. The CDR3 nucleotides read TGTGCCAGCAGTGAAACAGGGCTTTCGGCTCAGCCCCAGCATTTT. Its translation: CASSETGLSAQPQHF.

The V and J genes are TRBV2 and TRBJ1-4; TRBD1 aligns across 9 bases. Germline trimming cut 6 bases from V and 14 bases from J; bases unmatched to any gene: 16. The CDR3 is 15 amino acids. CDR1 is SNHLY and CDR2 is FYNNEI in the germline V gene. CDR3 residues: CASRPDRGPPMGLFF. The CDR3 region has the DNA TGTGCCAGCAGGCCGGACAGGGGACCCCCGATGGGGCTGTTTTTT.

This clone occurred a few times. This CDR3 is also generated by other DNA sequences in the sample. The chain has TRBV7-2 and TRBJ2-3; D perhaps matches TRBD1 (5 bases). V gave up 2 bases and J gave up 4 bases, with 10 bases separating them. CDR3 length: 14 amino acids. The germline V gene encodes CDR1 SGHTA and CDR2 FQGNSA. CDR3 in amino acids: CASSLSRVADTQYF. The CDR3, as DNA: TGTGCCAGCAGCTTAAGCAGGGTCGCAGATACGCAGTATTTT.

The V and J genes are TRBV30 and TRBJ1-4; D might be TRBD1 (5 bases). The CDR3 sequence is 14 residues long. Trimming took 3 bases from V and 11 from J, leaving 19 bases between them. The germline CDR1 and CDR2 sequences are GTSNPN and SVGIG (reference sequence). The CDR3 nucleotides read TGTGCCTGGAGCCCCAGGGACCGAGTTGAGAAACTGTTTTTT. Translating it yields CAWSPRDRVEKLFF.

This clone was observed many times. This chain links TRBV20-1 with TRBJ1-3; D is unclear. Trimming removed 0 bases from V and 8 bases from J, with 5 bases in between. The CDR3 covers 11 residues. Germline lookup yields CDR1 DFQATT and CDR2 SNEGSKA (reference sequence). The CDR3 nucleotides read TGCAGTGCTAGAGATTGGGACACCATATATTTT. It is translated as CSARDWDTIYF.

The chain couples TRBV6-1 to TRBJ1-5, with a possible D match to TRBD1 (6 bases). This CDR3 has 13 residues. Trimming cost V 6 bases and J 4 bases, with 10 bases left between them. The germline CDR1 and CDR2 sequences are MNHNS and SASEGT. CDR3 amino acids: CASSPQGNQPQHF. The CDR3 DNA reads TGTGCCAGCAGCCCACAGGGAAATCAGCCCCAGCATTTT.

The gene calls are TRBV4-3 and TRBJ2-7, with TRBD2 matching over 7 bases. This CDR3 is built from 13 residues. V gave up 4 bases and J gave up 2 bases; unmatched junction bases: 2. From germline, CDR1 is LGHNA and CDR2 YSLEER. CDR3 loop: CASSRGTTYEQYF. The CDR3 nucleotides are TGCGCCAGCAGCCGGGGGACTACCTACGAGCAGTACTTC.

The sample holds a few counts of this clone. This chain links TRBV6-4 with TRBJ1-1; 8 nucleotides line up with TRBD1. After removal of 5 bases from V and 0 bases from J, the junction contained 2 bases not matched to a gene. This CDR3 contains 14 residues. Germline CDR1 is MRHNA and CDR2 is SNTAGT. The CDR3 DNA follows: TGTGCCAGCAGTCCGGACAGGGTGAACACTGAAGCTTTCTTT. This gives the protein CASSPDRVNTEAFF.

The rearrangement joins TRBV25-1 to TRBJ2-1, with 10 bases aligning to TRBD2. After removal of 3 bases from V and 6 bases from J, the junction contained 11 bases not matched to a gene. Germline CDR1 reads MGHDK; CDR2 reads SYGVNS. The CDR3 is made up of 17 amino acids. CDR3 in amino acids: CASSDLAGDHRGNEQFF. DNA of the CDR3: TGTGCCAGCAGTGATCTAGCGGGGGACCACCGGGGCAATGAGCAGTTCTTC.

The genes are TRBV27 and TRBJ2-5; TRBD1 matches at 8 bases. Germline V gene data show CDR1 as MNHEY and CDR2 as SMNVEV (reference sequence). The V and J ends lost 8 bases and 4 bases, in that order; junction bases with no gene match: 6. The CDR3 contains 13 residues. Here the CDR3 reads CASRQGLGETQYF. The CDR3 coding sequence is TGTGCCAGCCGACAGGGGTTGGGAGAGACCCAGTACTTC.

This clone was counted only a few times. The V call is TRBV5-1, the J call TRBJ2-7; D ambiguous. With 0 bases removed from V and 2 bases from J, the gap between germline ends came to 15 bases. CDR3 length equals 16 residues. Germline-derived CDR1 and CDR2 are SGHRS and YFSETQ. The CDR3 sequence: CASSLDSHRIPYEQYF. DNA of the CDR3: TGCGCCAGCAGCTTGGATTCCCACCGGATCCCCTACGAGCAGTACTTC.

The chain recombines TRBV25-1 with TRBJ1-4, with 7 bases identical to TRBD1. Losses at the gene ends were 7 bases for V and 7 bases for J; bases not matched to a gene: 12. Germline-derived CDR1 and CDR2 are MGHDK and SYGVNS. CDR3 length equals 15 residues. DNA for the CDR3: TGTGCCAGCACCGGACAGGAGAATACCCCTGAAAAACTGTTTTTT. As protein: CASTGQENTPEKLFF.

This chain links TRBV29-1 with TRBJ1-4; TRBD1 matches at 8 bases. The germline gives CDR1 SQVTM, CDR2 ANQGSEA. The CDR3 covers 14 residues. The junction had 7 bases not matched to a gene; V was cut back by 6 bases and J by 4 bases. This chain's CDR3 is CSVLTGGFNEKLFF. The CDR3 bases are TGCAGCGTCCTCACAGGGGGATTTAATGAAAAACTGTTTTTT.

J is TRBJ2-2 and V is TRBV30; D gene uncertain. This CDR3 contains 13 residues. Between the trimmed V and J ends, which lost 0 bases and 1 base, there was a span of 3 bases. In germline, CDR1 is GTSNPN, CDR2 SVGIG (reference sequence). The DNA of the CDR3 is TGTGCCTGGAGTGTTCAGAACACCGGGGAGCTGTTTTTT. This codes for CAWSVQNTGELFF.

This clone was found a few times. V gene TRBV30 combines with J gene TRBJ2-7; 8 bases are a match to TRBD1. CDR1 is GTSNPN and CDR2 is SVGIG in the germline V gene (reference sequence). V shed 5 bases, J shed 3 bases, and the junction held 0 bases outside the gene matches. The CDR3 totals 11 residues. DNA of the CDR3: TGTGCCTGGGGACAGGGCTACGAGCAGTACTTC. It is translated as CAWGQGYEQYF. The full variable domain, with the rest looked up from reference TRBV30 and TRBJ2-7, is SQTIHQWPATLVQPVGSPLSLECTVEGTSNPNLYWYRQAAGRGLQLLFYSVGIGQISSEVPQNLSASRPQDRQFILSSKKLLLSDSGFYLCAWGQGYEQYFGPGTRLTVT.

This chain links TRBV20-1 with TRBJ1-5, with D uncertain. The CDR3 runs 11 residues. Germline V lookup: CDR1 DFQATT, CDR2 SNEGSKA (reference sequence). The ends were cut back, 3 bases at V and 9 bases at J, with 9 bases in the middle. CDR3 sequence reads: CSARWVWPQHF. As DNA, the CDR3 is TGCAGTGCTAGGTGGGTTTGGCCCCAGCATTTT.

The rearrangement links TRBV27 to TRBJ1-2; 8 nucleotides line up with TRBD1. Germline V gene data show CDR1 as MNHEY and CDR2 as SMNVEV (reference sequence). This CDR3 contains 13 residues. V was pared by 6 bases and J by 6 bases, with 6 bases of the junction left unmatched. The CDR3 DNA is TGTGCCAGCAGCTCCAGGGGGCGCGATGGCTACACCTTC. It translates to CASSSRGRDGYTF.

The chain combines TRBV7-2 with TRBJ2-3; tentatively, D is TRBD2 (5 bases). CDR1 and CDR2 from the germline V gene are SGHTA and FQGNSA. Trimming pared 3 bases from V and 1 base from J, leaving 11 bases between. The CDR3 runs 15 residues. In nucleotides, the CDR3 is TGTGCCAGCAGCTTGCGGGTCACACGCACAGATACGCAGTATTTT. As protein: CASSLRVTRTDTQYF.

In DNA form, the CDR3 reads TGTGCCACCAGCAGACCTATCAATTGGGGAGATACGCAGTATTTT. Encoded protein: CATSRPINWGDTQYF. V usage is TRBV15 and J usage is TRBJ2-3; D remains unclear. CDR1 LNHNV and CDR2 YYDKDF come from the germline V gene (reference sequence). This CDR3 has 15 amino acids. Deletions cut 2 bases from V and 5 bases from J, with 14 bases between.

This sequence joins TRBV27 and TRBJ2-7; tentatively, D is TRBD2 (5 bases). In germline, CDR1 is MNHEY, CDR2 SMNVEV (reference sequence). The CDR3 consists of 16 residues. The V gene lost 3 bases and the J gene lost 2 bases, with 17 bases spanning the gap. CDR3 loop: CASSFRKLVSPYEQYF. The CDR3 coding sequence is TGTGCCAGCAGTTTTCGAAAACTAGTATCCCCCTACGAGCAGTACTTC.

V usage is TRBV15 and J usage is TRBJ2-1, with 10 bases fitting TRBD2. J gave up 8 bases and V 3 bases, and 7 bases lay outside the gene matches. This CDR3 spans 15 amino acids. The V gene's germline CDR1 is LNHNV and CDR2 YYDKDF (reference sequence). The CDR3 DNA sequence: TGTGCCACCAGCAGCAAGCGGGGGGGCCGATATGAGCAGTTCTTC. Amino acid sequence: CATSSKRGGRYEQFF.